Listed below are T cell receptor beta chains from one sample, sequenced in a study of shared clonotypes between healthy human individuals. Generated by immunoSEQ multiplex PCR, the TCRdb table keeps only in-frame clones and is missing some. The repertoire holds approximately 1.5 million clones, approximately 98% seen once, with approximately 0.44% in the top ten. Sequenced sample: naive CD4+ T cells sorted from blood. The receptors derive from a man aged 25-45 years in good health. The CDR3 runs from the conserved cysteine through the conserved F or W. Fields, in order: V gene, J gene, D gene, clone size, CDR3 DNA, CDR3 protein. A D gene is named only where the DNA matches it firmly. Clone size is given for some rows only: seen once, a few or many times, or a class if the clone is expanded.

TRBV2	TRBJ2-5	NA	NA	TGTGCCAGCAGCCAGGGGGAGACCCAGTACTTC	CASSQGETQYF
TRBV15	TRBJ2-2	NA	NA	TGTGCCAGTAAGCCGGGGACGAACACCGGGGAGCTGTTTTTT	CASKPGTNTGELFF
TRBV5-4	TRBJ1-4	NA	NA	TGTGCCAGCAGCTTGGGATCGGGGGTAGATGAAAAACTGTTTTTT	CASSLGSGVDEKLFF
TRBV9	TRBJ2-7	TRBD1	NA	TGTGCCAGCAGCGGTCCCGGACAGGGGTCCTACGAGCAGTACTTC	CASSGPGQGSYEQYF
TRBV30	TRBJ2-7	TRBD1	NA	TGTGCCTGGAGTGTACAAATGAGGACAGGGGCCCACGAGCAGTACTTC	CAWSVQMRTGAHEQYF
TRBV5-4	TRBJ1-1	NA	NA	TGTGCCAGCAGCTATATTAACACTGAAGCTTTCTTT	CASSYINTEAFF
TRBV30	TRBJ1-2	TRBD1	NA	TGTGCCTGGAGTGGAACAAAAGGACAGGGGCGTATTTACTATGGCTACACCTTC	CAWSGTKGQGRIYYGYTF
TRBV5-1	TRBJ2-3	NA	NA	TGCGCCAGCAGCTTGACTGCTAGCACAGATACGCAGTATTTT	CASSLTASTDTQYF
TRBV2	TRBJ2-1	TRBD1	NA	TGTGCCAGCAGACAGGGGTGGTTCTTC	CASRQGWFF
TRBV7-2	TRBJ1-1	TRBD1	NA	TGTGCCAGCAGCCGGACAGGGCTGAACACTGAAGCTTTCTTT	CASSRTGLNTEAFF
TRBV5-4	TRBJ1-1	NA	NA	TGTGCCAGCAGCTTGTTAGACACTGAAGCTTTCTTT	CASSLLDTEAFF
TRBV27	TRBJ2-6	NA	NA	TGTGCCAGCAGTTCCCGGGGTGGGGGTGGAGCCAACGTCCTGACTTTC	CASSSRGGGGANVLTF
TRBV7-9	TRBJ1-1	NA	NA	TGTGCCAGCATTTTATCTGGGGGCACTGAAGCTTTCTTT	CASILSGGTEAFF
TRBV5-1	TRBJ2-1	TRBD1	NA	TGCGCCAGCAGCTTTGGGGGACAGACCTACAATGAGCAGTTCTTC	CASSFGGQTYNEQFF
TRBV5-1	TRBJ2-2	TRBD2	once	TGCGCCAGCAGCTTCCTAGCGGGAGATACCGGGGAGCTGTTTTTT	CASSFLAGDTGELFF
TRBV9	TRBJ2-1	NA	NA	TGTGCCAGCAGCATAGCCCGGGAGACTTACAATGAGCAGTTCTTC	CASSIARETYNEQFF
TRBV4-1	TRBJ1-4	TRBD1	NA	TGCGCCAGCAGCCGAGAAGGGGGGACAGGGGCGTGGTTTAATGAAAAACTGTTTTTT	CASSREGGTGAWFNEKLFF
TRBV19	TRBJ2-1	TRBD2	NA	TGTGCCAGTAGTGTCCATAGCGGGATTGCCTACAATGAGCAGTTCTTC	CASSVHSGIAYNEQFF